The rows below give T cell receptor beta chains drawn from one sample of a study of identical twins. TCRdb ran MiXCR on the 5' RACE reads and lists one entry per CDR3 protein. This table holds more than 600,000 distinct CDR3 sequences, 15% to 20% found once. The same sample was also used in a study of T cells expressing NK-cell markers.

The sequenced sample was PBMCs. Receptors originate from a woman aged 18 to 35 in good health. Each CDR3 is given with its conserved first and last residue. Fields, in order: V gene, CDR3 protein.

>TRBV20-1
CSALQRVAGELFF
>TRBV6-5
CASSYSGGGDEQYF
>TRBV20-1
CSAEQGAGNEQFF
>TRBV2
CASSSIQYSPLHF
>TRBV12-3/TRBV12-4
CASSQGTGGSTLYF
>TRBV5-6
CASSPAVLSSYNEQFF
>TRBV10-3
CATLQERVNYGYTF
>TRBV10-3
CAISRTGAGGTEAFF
>TRBV6-2/TRBV6-3
CASSSRTGLIRGSNQPQHF
>TRBV6-2/TRBV6-3
CASSYEWAGGYEQYF
>TRBV29-1
CSVEVRAGGYEQFF
>TRBV5-1
CASSAKTGGDYGYTF
>TRBV5-1
CASSQRGVDEQFF
>TRBV6-2/TRBV6-3
CASSSIRQGPLSGANVLTF
>TRBV25-1
CASSESTGAYEQYF
>TRBV12-3/TRBV12-4
CASSLALRGPSQETQYF
>TRBV20-1
CSAKRTGGETQYF
>TRBV5-1
CASSLVGRPSTDTQYF
>TRBV3-1
CASSQASGRGKQFF
>TRBV7-3
CASSLTGQGAAGANVLTF
>TRBV10-3
CAISESAGKNSYNEQFF
>TRBV29-1
CSVRLAQETQYF
>TRBV7-9
CASSYQGFSYEQYF
>TRBV9
CASSVEVRGEQYF
>TRBV27
CASSPRTGGINSPLHF
>TRBV20-1
CSASRHTGTSGETQYF
>TRBV20-1
CSARLAYTQYF
>TRBV12-3/TRBV12-4
CASSTAGTPSYNEQFF
>TRBV5-1
CASSLALAGGPHEQFF
>TRBV15
CATSTGGAYNEQFF
>TRBV7-2
CASSLLDYPSPEQYF
>TRBV12-3/TRBV12-4
CASSPWGQDNQPQHF
>TRBV29-1
CSASSVSTDTQYF
>TRBV18
CASSPGLPGASSYEQYF
>TRBV5-1
CASKTSGAGNDGEQYF
>TRBV18
CASSPRTGVSSYEQYF
>TRBV7-9
CASSADRVGAAGELFF
>TRBV7-3
CASSLGGTFSYNEQFF
>TRBV20-1
CSAGRDSGGAFF
>TRBV20-1
CSARGGLAEQFF
>TRBV5-1
CASSLGQIITDTQYF